This T cell receptor (beta chain) stems from a study of T cell changes during pregnancy in multiple sclerosis. Assay used: immunoSEQ multiplex PCR; TCRdb lists only in-frame clones, some missing. This table has about 73,000 clones, 80% to 95% appearing once. Germline V gene sequence: CDR1 KGHSH, CDR2 LQKENI. The CDR3 has 14 residues. V shed 3 bases, J shed 1 base, and the junction held 2 bases outside the gene matches. Sequences were derived from peripheral blood, sampled in the third trimester of pregnancy. This sequence was found in a female donor in good health, enrolled as a control in a pregnancy study. The chain recombines TRBV18 with TRBJ2-5, with 7 bases identical to TRBD1. In nucleotides, the CDR3 is TGTGCCAGCTCACCCGACAGGGCCCAAGAGACCCAGTACTTC. As protein: CASSPDRAQETQYF.